Detailed here is one T cell receptor beta chain. CDR3 length equals 15 residues. Trimming pared 6 bases from V and 0 bases from J, leaving 12 bases between. Germline V gene sequence: CDR1 MDHEN, CDR2 SYDVKM. PCR amplification relied on 60 Vbeta primers (plus 13 Jbeta primers). The table came from immunoSEQ multiplex PCR; TCRdb's copy has only in-frame clones and leaves some out. The sample carries approximately 120,000 clones, around three quarters recorded once. The data derive from a study of cytomegalovirus exposure and HLA in healthy donors. The chain couples TRBV28 to TRBJ2-1; D is ambiguous. Sequenced input: PBMCs. The TCR was taken from a female donor in good health and CMV-seronegative. The chain's CDR3 is CASRERGSSYNEQFF. The CDR3, as DNA: TGTGCCAGCAGGGAGAGAGGAAGCTCCTACAATGAGCAGTTCTTC.